This T cell receptor (beta chain) was recorded in a study of blood T cell repertoires in COVID-19. Study summary: Acute and convalescent COVID-19 specimens originated in the United States, Italy and Spain. PBMCs, B-cell-depleted T cells, or T cells provided the cDNA or gDNA that made up the material.

In the study's own analysis: By means of reference gene primer amplification, nucleated cell counts were estimated. TCRdb keeps only in-frame clones here, not all; method: immunoSEQ multiplex PCR. That table furnishes V, J and clone size, whereas the DNA furnished D and trimming. The sample consists of about 190,000 clones, 85% to 90% of them appearing once. Trimming pared 4 bases from V and 0 bases from J, leaving 13 bases between. Germline V lookup: CDR1 SGHAT, CDR2 FQNNGV. The CDR3 length is 16 residues. Sequenced material: peripheral blood. The receptor comes from a man aged 45-60 years with acute or convalescent COVID-19. This chain joins TRBV11-2 and TRBJ2-1; D ambiguous. CDR3 sequence: CASSYLPPSSYNEQFF. DNA of the CDR3: TGTGCCAGCAGCTACCTACCCCCGAGCTCCTACAATGAGCAGTTCTTC.